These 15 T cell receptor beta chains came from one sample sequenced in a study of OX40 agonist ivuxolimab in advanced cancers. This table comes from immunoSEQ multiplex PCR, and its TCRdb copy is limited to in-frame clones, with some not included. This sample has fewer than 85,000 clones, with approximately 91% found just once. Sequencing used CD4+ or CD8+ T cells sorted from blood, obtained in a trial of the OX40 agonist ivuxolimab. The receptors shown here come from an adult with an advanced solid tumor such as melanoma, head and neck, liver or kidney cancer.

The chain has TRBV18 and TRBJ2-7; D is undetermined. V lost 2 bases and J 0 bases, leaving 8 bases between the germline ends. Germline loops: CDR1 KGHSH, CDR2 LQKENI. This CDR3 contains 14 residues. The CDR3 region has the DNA TGTGCCAGCTCACCAGAAGACGGCTCCTACGAGCAGTACTTC. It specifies CASSPEDGSYEQYF. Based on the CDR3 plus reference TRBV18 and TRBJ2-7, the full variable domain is NAGVMQNPRHLVRRRGQEARLRCSPMKGHSHVYWYRQLPEEGLKFMVYLQKENIIDESGMPKERFSAEFPKEGPSILRIQQVVRGDSAAYFCASSPEDGSYEQYFGPGTRLTVT.

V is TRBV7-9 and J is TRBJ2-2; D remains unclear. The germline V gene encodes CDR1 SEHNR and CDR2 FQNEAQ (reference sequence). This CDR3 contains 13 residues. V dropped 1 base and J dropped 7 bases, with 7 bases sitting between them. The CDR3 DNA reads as TGTGCCAGCAGCTTAGGAGTCTACGGGGAGCTGTTTTTT. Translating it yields CASSLGVYGELFF.

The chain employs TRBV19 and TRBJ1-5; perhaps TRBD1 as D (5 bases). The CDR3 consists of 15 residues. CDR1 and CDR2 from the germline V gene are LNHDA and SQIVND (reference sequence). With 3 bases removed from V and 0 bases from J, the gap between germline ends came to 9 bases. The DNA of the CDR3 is TGTGCCAGTAGTATTCGGGGGGATAGCAATCAGCCCCAGCATTTT. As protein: CASSIRGDSNQPQHF.

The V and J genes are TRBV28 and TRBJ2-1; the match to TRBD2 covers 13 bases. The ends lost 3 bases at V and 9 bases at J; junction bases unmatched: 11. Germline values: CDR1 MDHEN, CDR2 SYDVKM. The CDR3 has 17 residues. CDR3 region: CASSFPRTSGRASEQFF. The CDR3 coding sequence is TGTGCCAGCAGTTTCCCCAGGACTAGCGGGAGAGCGAGTGAGCAGTTCTTC.

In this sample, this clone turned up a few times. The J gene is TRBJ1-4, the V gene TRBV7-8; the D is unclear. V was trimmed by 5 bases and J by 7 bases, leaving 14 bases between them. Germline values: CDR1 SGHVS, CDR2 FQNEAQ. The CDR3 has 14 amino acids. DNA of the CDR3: TGTGCCAGCAGCCCGGGTGGCTCGGGTGAAAAACTGTTTTTT. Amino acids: CASSPGGSGEKLFF.

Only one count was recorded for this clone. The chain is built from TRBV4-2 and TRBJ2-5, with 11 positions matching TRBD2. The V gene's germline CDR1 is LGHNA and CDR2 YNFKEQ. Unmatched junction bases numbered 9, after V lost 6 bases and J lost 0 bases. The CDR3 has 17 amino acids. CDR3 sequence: CASSPLAGEGYQETQYF. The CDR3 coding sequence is TGTGCCAGCAGTCCACTAGCGGGAGAGGGATACCAAGAGACCCAGTACTTC.

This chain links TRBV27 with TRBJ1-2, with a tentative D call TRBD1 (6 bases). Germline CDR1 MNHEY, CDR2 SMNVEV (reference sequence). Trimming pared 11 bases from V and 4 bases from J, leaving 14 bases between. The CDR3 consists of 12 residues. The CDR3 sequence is CAFQGLIYGYTF. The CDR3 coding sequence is TGTGCCTTCCAGGGGCTAATCTATGGCTACACCTTC.

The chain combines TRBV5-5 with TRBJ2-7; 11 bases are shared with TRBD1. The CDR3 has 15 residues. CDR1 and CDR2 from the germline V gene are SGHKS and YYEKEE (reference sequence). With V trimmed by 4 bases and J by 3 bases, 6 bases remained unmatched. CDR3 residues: CASSTPGQGVYEQYF. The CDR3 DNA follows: TGTGCCAGCAGCACACCGGGACAGGGGGTCTACGAGCAGTACTTC.

The CDR3 coding sequence is TGCGCCAGCAGCTTGAAGCGGGACGGGGTCCCCAATGAGCAGTTCTTC. Protein product: CASSLKRDGVPNEQFF. This chain connects TRBV5-1 to TRBJ2-1; 7 bases agree with TRBD2. This CDR3 contains 16 residues. Germline V gene data show CDR1 as SGHRS and CDR2 as YFSETQ. V trimming: 1 base; J trimming: 6 bases; junction bases outside the gene matches: 10.

The CDR3 sequence: CASSPSGIGNEKLFF. Written as DNA, the CDR3 is TGCGCCAGCAGCCCCTCAGGGATCGGTAATGAAAAACTGTTTTTT. This chain links TRBV5-1 with TRBJ1-4; a possible D gene is TRBD1 (5 bases). Germline V gene data show CDR1 as SGHRS and CDR2 as YFSETQ. The CDR3 is 15 residues long. Deletions cut 4 bases from V and 4 bases from J, with 14 bases between.

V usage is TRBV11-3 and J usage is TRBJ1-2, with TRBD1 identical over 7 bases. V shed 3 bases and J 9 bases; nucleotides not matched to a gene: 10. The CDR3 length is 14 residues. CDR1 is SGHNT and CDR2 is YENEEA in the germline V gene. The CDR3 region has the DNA TGTGCCAGCAGCTTCGGACAGGACGTTAACCGCTACACCTTC. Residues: CASSFGQDVNRYTF.

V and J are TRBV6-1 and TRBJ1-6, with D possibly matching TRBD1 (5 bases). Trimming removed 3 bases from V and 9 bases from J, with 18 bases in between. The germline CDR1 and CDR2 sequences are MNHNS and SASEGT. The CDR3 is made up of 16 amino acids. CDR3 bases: TGTGCCAGCAGTGATTTAGGGGAGGGGAGGGCTTCACCCCTCCACTTT. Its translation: CASSDLGEGRASPLHF.

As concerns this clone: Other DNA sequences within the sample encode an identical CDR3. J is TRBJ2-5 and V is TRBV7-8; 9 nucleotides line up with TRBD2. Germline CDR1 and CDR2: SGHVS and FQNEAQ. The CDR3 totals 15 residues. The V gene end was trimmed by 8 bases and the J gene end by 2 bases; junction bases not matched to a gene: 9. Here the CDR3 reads CASSLLAGQQETQYF. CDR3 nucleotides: TGTGCCAGCTCCCTCCTAGCGGGACAACAAGAGACCCAGTACTTC. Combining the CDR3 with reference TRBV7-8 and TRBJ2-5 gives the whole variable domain GAGVSQSPRYKVAKRGQDVALRCDPISGHVSLFWYQQALGQGPEFLTYFQNEAQLDKSGLPSDRFFAERPEGSVSTLKIQRTQQEDSAVYLCASSLLAGQQETQYFGPGTRLLVL.

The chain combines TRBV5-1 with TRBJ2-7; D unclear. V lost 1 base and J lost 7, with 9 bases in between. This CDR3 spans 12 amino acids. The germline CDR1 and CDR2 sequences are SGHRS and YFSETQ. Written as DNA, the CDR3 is TGCGCCAGCAGCTTGCCCGGCCGGGAGCAGTACTTC. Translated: CASSLPGREQYF.

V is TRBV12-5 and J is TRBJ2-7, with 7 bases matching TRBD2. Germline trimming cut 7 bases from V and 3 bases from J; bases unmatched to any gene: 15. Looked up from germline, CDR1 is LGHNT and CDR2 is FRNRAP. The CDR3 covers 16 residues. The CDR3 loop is CASAHRGIAGRYEQYF. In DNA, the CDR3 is TGTGCTAGTGCCCACCGCGGGATAGCGGGTCGCTACGAGCAGTACTTC.